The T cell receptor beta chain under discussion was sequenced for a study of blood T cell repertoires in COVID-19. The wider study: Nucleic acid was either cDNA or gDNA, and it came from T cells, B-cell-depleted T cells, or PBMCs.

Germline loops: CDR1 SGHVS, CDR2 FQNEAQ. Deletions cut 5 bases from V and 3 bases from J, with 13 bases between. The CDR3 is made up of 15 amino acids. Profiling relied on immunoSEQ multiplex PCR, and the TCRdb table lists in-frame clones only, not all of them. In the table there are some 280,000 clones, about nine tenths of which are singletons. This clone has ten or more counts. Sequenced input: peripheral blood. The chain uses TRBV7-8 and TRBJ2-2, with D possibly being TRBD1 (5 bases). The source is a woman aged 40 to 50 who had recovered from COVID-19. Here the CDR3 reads CASSPKQADTGELFF. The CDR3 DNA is TGTGCCAGCAGCCCCAAACAGGCCGACACCGGGGAGCTGTTTTTT.